This TCR beta chain emerged from a study of T cells in Graves' hyperthyroidism and ophthalmopathy. Researchers amplified the TCR beta CDR3 regions from RNA transcripts. HTBI primers were used for first-round RT-PCR of the TCR CDR3. Using its own MiXCR run on the multiplex PCR reads, TCRdb lists one record per CDR3 protein. The top ten hold around 7.7% of the sample, which has about 720,000 distinct CDR3 sequences, around 17% seen once. Germline V gene sequence: CDR1 GTSNPN, CDR2 SVGIG (reference sequence). The germline V and J ends were trimmed by 3 bases and 1 base, with 13 bases remaining between them. CDR3 length: 16 amino acids.

The rearrangement joins TRBV30 to TRBJ2-6, with unresolved D. The source of this sequence is a man aged 18 to 35 with Graves' hyperthyroidism. Sequenced material: blood. CDR3: CAWSPGWPSGANVLTF. CDR3 nucleotide sequence: TGTGCCTGGAGCCCTGGCTGGCCTTCTGGGGCCAACGTCCTGACTTTC.